A selection of T cell receptor beta chains follows, all from one sample in a study of beta chain features in type 1 diabetes. Sequenced by immunoSEQ multiplex PCR; TCRdb stores in-frame clones only, minus some. The sample carries around 300,000 clones, approximately 16% recorded once. Sequenced sample: naive CD4+ T cells from blood. Every receptor here comes from a man aged 18 to 30 with type 1 diabetes. Each CDR3 is given with its conserved first and last residue. Some rows have no size entry. The others give once, few or many, or a class for an expanded clone.

many	TRBV29-1	TRBJ2-7	CSVGQRASYEQYF
.	TRBV30	TRBJ1-2	CAWSVMGQSYGYTF
few	TRBV5-6	TRBJ1-6	CASSLGDRDSPLHF
few	TRBV19	TRBJ2-1	CASKGWREQFF
.	TRBV15	TRBJ1-5	CATSRDPYSNQPQHF
.	TRBV30	TRBJ2-7	CAWSVSTSGGSRQYF
.	TRBV18	TRBJ2-4	CASSPRGGDIQYF
.	TRBV5-1	TRBJ2-2	CASSEGLAGVTGELFF
few	TRBV9	TRBJ2-5	CASSVGSGRTQETQYF
few	TRBV5-4	TRBJ2-7	CASSLGTRGGVTEQYF
.	TRBV18	TRBJ2-7	CASSPPRANEGEQYF
few	TRBV5-4	TRBJ2-3	CASSLDSPSGNTQYF
.	TRBV28	TRBJ2-7	CASASGSGHEQYF
.	TRBV5-4	TRBJ2-3	CASSLWTGATDTQYF
few	TRBV18	TRBJ2-7	CATQGQGALQQYF
few	TRBV6-1	TRBJ2-1	CASSEWGRESNEQFF
.	TRBV7-2	TRBJ2-5	CASSLGLEETQYF
few	TRBV28	TRBJ2-5	CASSGNRDGDF
.	TRBV9	TRBJ2-3	CASSVVASRTDTQYF
.	TRBV19	TRBJ2-7	CATRGGLASSYEQYF
.	TRBV5-1	TRBJ2-5	CASSLGQGETQYF
few	TRBV9	TRBJ2-5	CASSFTVGRETQYF
.	TRBV9	TRBJ2-1	CASSVEPVSYNEQFF
few	TRBV28	TRBJ1-5	CASSSPRDKGQPQHF
.	TRBV4-3	TRBJ2-3	CASSQRLASTDTQYF
.	TRBV2	TRBJ2-7	CASTPWGGSYEQYF
.	TRBV30	TRBJ2-5	CAWSGGRRDREETQYF
.	TRBV6-5	TRBJ1-2	CASSPRGHIYGYTF
.	TRBV5-8	TRBJ1-5	CASSLVQGGVRNQPQHF
.	TRBV30	TRBJ2-5	CAWARETQYF
few	TRBV11-3	TRBJ2-3	CASSPGTGTDTQYF
.	TRBV5-1	TRBJ1-5	CASSAGQGSNQPQHF
few	TRBV10-3	TRBJ2-1	CAIRVRVSTRNEQFF
few	TRBV15	TRBJ1-2	CATSKIQIRDRGDYGYTF
.	TRBV7-2	TRBJ1-2	CASSTHRDGYTF
few	TRBV18	TRBJ2-3	CASSLSVPDTQYF
.	TRBV7-2	TRBJ2-7	CASSLRSSDRGYTYEQYF
.	TRBV7-9	TRBJ1-5	CASSLGAGLNNQPQHF
.	TRBV4-2	TRBJ2-7	CASSQGLADDHEQYF
few	TRBV10-3	TRBJ1-1	CAISVEAGSEAFF
.	TRBV28	TRBJ2-6	CASSSPGGTGANVLTF
.	TRBV7-8	TRBJ1-5	CASSGWDRSLNQPQHF
.	TRBV4-2	TRBJ2-7	CASSQGERSSYEQYF
.	TRBV28	TRBJ2-3	CASSPDGNTQYF
.	TRBV30	TRBJ1-5	CAWAGTGGYQPQHF
.	TRBV2	TRBJ2-5	CASRHRVGGETQYF
few	TRBV28	TRBJ2-7	CASSPPNSYEQYF
few	TRBV14	TRBJ2-4	CASSLLAGGLGNIQYF
few	TRBV7-2	TRBJ2-7	CASRPHAGSNEQYF